The clone carrying this TCR beta chain showed up many times. Antigen: not known. The V end was cut by 1 base, the J end by 0 bases, with 13 bases between. Germline lookup yields CDR1 LGHDT and CDR2 YNNKEL (reference sequence). The CDR3 has 16 amino acids. Quantitative barcoded 5'-RACE was used to prepare TCR beta libraries. TCRdb re-analysed the 5' RACE reads in MiXCR, keeping a single row per CDR3 protein. This sample has about 160,000 distinct CDR3 sequences, with 18% found just once. The source of the sample is a study of CD8 T cells in ankylosing spondylitis. Study conclusions and caveats: Within peripheral blood, clones linked to disease were CD8+ and relatively rare. Typical of ankylosing spondylitis blood, it appeared, was a TCR beta motif of eight highly homologous variants. The study looked at matched synovial fluid samples from ankylosing spondylitis patients. Disease-linked clones were reported to be significantly enriched there.

Sequenced input: blood, either unsorted or a sorted T cell fraction (not recorded which). This rearrangement joins TRBV3-1 to TRBJ2-7; perhaps TRBD2 as D (5 bases). This TCR came from a male donor with ankylosing spondylitis or in good health (not recorded which). CDR3 in amino acids: CASSQAFFRDSYEQYF. The CDR3, as DNA: TGTGCCAGCAGCCAAGCTTTTTTTCGGGACTCCTACGAGCAGTACTTC.